The 9 T cell receptor beta chains listed next were all sequenced from one sample in a study of cytomegalovirus exposure and HLA in healthy donors. Primers included in the PCR were 60 Vbeta and 13 Jbeta primers. The method was immunoSEQ multiplex PCR; TCRdb's version includes in-frame clones alone and lacks a portion of them. The sample lists 140,000 to 150,000 clones; 73% were seen once. The sequenced material came from PBMCs. Receptor source: a woman between 18 and 29 years old in good health and CMV-seronegative.

The rearrangement joins TRBV18 to TRBJ2-5; TRBD2 aligns across 13 bases. The CDR3 covers 14 residues. Trimming took 8 bases from V and 5 from J; bases not matched to a gene: 5. Per germline, CDR1 KGHSH and CDR2 LQKENI. DNA of the CDR3: TGTGCCAGCACCCGGACTAGCGGGAGCGAGACCCAGTACTTC. Translated: CASTRTSGSETQYF.

This sequence joins TRBV27 and TRBJ2-6, with D perhaps TRBD2 (6 bases). The length of the CDR3 is 15 residues. V gave up 3 bases and J gave up 1 base, with 7 bases separating them. CDR1 MNHEY and CDR2 SMNVEV come from the germline V gene (reference sequence). The CDR3 sequence is CASSFGGSGANVLTF. The CDR3 region has the DNA TGTGCCAGCAGTTTCGGAGGGTCTGGGGCCAACGTCCTGACTTTC.

This sequence joins TRBV2 and TRBJ2-1, with D possibly TRBD1 on 6 matching bases. The CDR3 covers 12 residues. The V and J ends lost 1 base and 9 bases respectively, with 7 bases between them. Germline values: CDR1 SNHLY, CDR2 FYNNEI. The chain's CDR3 is CASSEGRGEQFF. The CDR3 DNA reads as TGTGCCAGCAGTGAAGGCAGGGGTGAGCAGTTCTTC.

This chain's CDR3 is CASSLAGGEQFF. In DNA form, the CDR3 reads TGTGCCAGCAGCTTAGCCGGCGGGGAGCAGTTCTTC. The chain carries TRBV7-6 and TRBJ2-1; D is perhaps TRBD2 (5 bases). Between the trimmed V and J ends, which lost 0 bases and 10 bases, there was a span of 7 bases. In germline, CDR1 is SGHVS, CDR2 FNYEAQ. This CDR3 region has 12 residues.

The chain couples TRBV9 to TRBJ1-1; D is perhaps TRBD1 (6 bases). Between the trimmed V and J ends, which lost 3 bases and 3 bases, there was a span of 6 bases. Germline CDR1 SGDLS, CDR2 YYNGEE. There are 12 residues in the CDR3. CDR3 in DNA: TGTGCCAGCAGCGAGGGGGACACTGAAGCTTTCTTT. It specifies CASSEGDTEAFF.

This clone was counted a few times. DNA for the CDR3: TGTGCCAGCAGCCTGCCCGACAGGGGGTTTCAGACCCAGTACTTC. It yields the protein CASSLPDRGFQTQYF. V gene TRBV11-3 combines with J gene TRBJ2-5, with 9 bases lining up with TRBD1. The CDR3 spans 15 residues. V lost 5 bases, J lost 6 bases, and 10 bases stayed unmatched. Germline lookup yields CDR1 SGHNT and CDR2 YENEEA.

V is TRBV30 and J is TRBJ2-5; D unresolved. Trimming stripped 3 bases from V and 1 base from J, with 9 bases between. The CDR3 is made up of 13 amino acids. The germline V gene has CDR1 GTSNPN and CDR2 SVGIG (reference sequence). CDR3 bases: TGTGCCTGGAGCGTAGATTCCCAAGAGACCCAGTACTTC. Translated, it gives CAWSVDSQETQYF.

The chain uses TRBV2 and TRBJ1-1; D remains ambiguous. CDR3 length equals 12 residues. The V gene lost 7 bases and the J gene lost 3 bases, with 9 bases spanning the gap. The germline gives CDR1 SNHLY, CDR2 FYNNEI. CDR3 nucleotide sequence: TGTGCCAGCACCCAGCAGGACACTGAAGCTTTCTTT. Amino acid sequence: CASTQQDTEAFF.

This chain joins TRBV10-2 and TRBJ1-1; D possibly corresponds to TRBD1 (5 bases). Germline CDR1 WSHSY, CDR2 SAAADI. The germline V and J ends were trimmed by 2 bases and 0 bases, with 10 bases remaining between them. The CDR3 length is 15 residues. The CDR3 is CASSEDSYMNTEAFF. CDR3 DNA sequence: TGCGCCAGCAGTGAGGACAGCTACATGAACACTGAAGCTTTCTTT.